The rows below give T cell receptor beta chains drawn from one sample of a study of early T cells in non-severe SARS-CoV-2 infection. Using its own MiXCR run on the 5' RACE reads, TCRdb lists one record per CDR3 protein. The table records about 58,000 distinct CDR3 sequences, 7% to 8% of them present only once. Sample: whole blood. These receptors originate from an adult who was a healthcare worker with PCR-confirmed SARS-CoV-2 infection or an uninfected control (not recorded which). CDR3s include the opening cysteine and the closing phenylalanine or tryptophan. The order of the fields is D gene, V gene, J gene, clone size, CDR3 length, CDR3 DNA, CDR3 protein. A D gene is named only where the DNA matches it firmly. Size is omitted from some rows. Given values are once, few, many or a class for expanded clones.

D gene: NA
V gene: TRBV27
J gene: TRBJ2-7
clone size: NA
CDR3 length: 12
CDR3 DNA: TGTGCCAGCAGTCACCAGGGGAACGAGCAGTACTTC
CDR3 protein: CASSHQGNEQYF

D gene: NA
V gene: TRBV12-3/TRBV12-4
J gene: TRBJ2-3
clone size: few
CDR3 length: 15
CDR3 DNA: TGTGCCAGCAGCTCGCCGAGACTAGTGACAGATACGCAGTATTTT
CDR3 protein: CASSSPRLVTDTQYF

D gene: NA
V gene: TRBV20-1
J gene: TRBJ2-1
clone size: few
CDR3 length: 10
CDR3 DNA: TGCAGTGGGTACGGGAATGAGCAGTTCTTC
CDR3 protein: CSGYGNEQFF

D gene: TRBD2
V gene: TRBV20-1
J gene: TRBJ2-6
clone size: NA
CDR3 length: 18
CDR3 DNA: TGCAGTGCTTATCTCGGGCTAGCGGGAGTAACTGGGGCCAACGTCCTGACTTTC
CDR3 protein: CSAYLGLAGVTGANVLTF

D gene: NA
V gene: TRBV18
J gene: TRBJ1-5
clone size: NA
CDR3 length: 13
CDR3 DNA: TGTGCCAGCTCTCACGACAGAAATCAGCCCCAGCATTTT
CDR3 protein: CASSHDRNQPQHF

D gene: NA
V gene: TRBV24-1
J gene: TRBJ2-1
clone size: many
CDR3 length: 15
CDR3 DNA: TGTGCCACCTCTCGACCGGACACCTATTACAATGAGCAGTTCTTC
CDR3 protein: CATSRPDTYYNEQFF

D gene: NA
V gene: TRBV18
J gene: TRBJ2-2
clone size: NA
CDR3 length: 14
CDR3 DNA: TGTGCCAGCTCACAATTCAGGGACACCGGGGAGCTGTTTTTT
CDR3 protein: CASSQFRDTGELFF

D gene: NA
V gene: TRBV28
J gene: TRBJ1-4
clone size: few
CDR3 length: 16
CDR3 DNA: TGTGCCAGCAGTCCACGTCTTGGGCGGGATGATGAAAAACTGTTTTTT
CDR3 protein: CASSPRLGRDDEKLFF

D gene: TRBD2
V gene: TRBV18
J gene: TRBJ2-3
clone size: NA
CDR3 length: 17
CDR3 DNA: TGTGCCAGCTCACCAAGACTAGCGGAACCTAGCACAGATACGCAGTATTTT
CDR3 protein: CASSPRLAEPSTDTQYF

D gene: TRBD1
V gene: TRBV19
J gene: TRBJ2-3
clone size: NA
CDR3 length: 16
CDR3 DNA: TGTGCCAGTAGCCCTGGACAGGGGGAAGCACAAGATACGCAGTATTTT
CDR3 protein: CASSPGQGEAQDTQYF

D gene: NA
V gene: TRBV7-3
J gene: TRBJ2-1
clone size: many
CDR3 length: 15
CDR3 DNA: TGTGCCAGCAGCTTAACGCTAGCCCTGACGAATGAGCAGTTCTTC
CDR3 protein: CASSLTLALTNEQFF

D gene: NA
V gene: TRBV27
J gene: TRBJ2-3
clone size: NA
CDR3 length: 19
CDR3 DNA: TGTGCCAGCAGTCCTATCCCCCGGTTGGCGCAGGTCAGGAGAGATACGCAGTATTTT
CDR3 protein: CASSPIPRLAQVRRDTQYF

D gene: TRBD2
V gene: TRBV7-2
J gene: TRBJ2-6
clone size: many
CDR3 length: 17
CDR3 DNA: TGTGCCAGCAGCTTAGCAGGGACTAGATCTGGGGCCAACGTCCTGACTTTC
CDR3 protein: CASSLAGTRSGANVLTF

D gene: TRBD2
V gene: TRBV20-1
J gene: TRBJ2-3
clone size: many
CDR3 length: 14
CDR3 DNA: TGCAGTGCTAGGGAGCTAGCGGGACGTGATACGCAGTATTTT
CDR3 protein: CSARELAGRDTQYF

D gene: NA
V gene: TRBV11-2
J gene: TRBJ2-5
clone size: few
CDR3 length: 14
CDR3 DNA: TGTGCCAGCAGCTCAGACAACTACCAAGAGACCCAGTACTTC
CDR3 protein: CASSSDNYQETQYF

D gene: NA
V gene: TRBV7-8
J gene: TRBJ2-1
clone size: NA
CDR3 length: 18
CDR3 DNA: TGTGCCAGCAGCTTACTTCCGCCCCTAAGAAGCTCCTACAATGAGCAGTTCTTC
CDR3 protein: CASSLLPPLRSSYNEQFF

D gene: NA
V gene: TRBV19
J gene: TRBJ2-1
clone size: many
CDR3 length: 13
CDR3 DNA: TGTGCCAGTAGTTTGTCGTCGCTAGTGCATCAGTTCTTC
CDR3 protein: CASSLSSLVHQFF

D gene: NA
V gene: TRBV27
J gene: TRBJ1-6
clone size: few
CDR3 length: 16
CDR3 DNA: TGTGCCAGCAGTTCCGTAGGGGCACCTAATAATTCACCCCTCCACTTT
CDR3 protein: CASSSVGAPNNSPLHF

D gene: TRBD2
V gene: TRBV20-1
J gene: TRBJ2-7
clone size: NA
CDR3 length: 14
CDR3 DNA: TGCAGTGCTAGAAGAACTAGCGGAGCCTACGAGCAGTACTTC
CDR3 protein: CSARRTSGAYEQYF

D gene: TRBD1
V gene: TRBV30
J gene: TRBJ2-7
clone size: few
CDR3 length: 14
CDR3 DNA: TGTGCCTGGACCACGAGTTGGACAGGGGACGAGCAGTACTTC
CDR3 protein: CAWTTSWTGDEQYF

D gene: NA
V gene: TRBV20-1
J gene: TRBJ2-2
clone size: many
CDR3 length: 17
CDR3 DNA: TGCAGTGCTAGAGATCTCGCCAGGCAGGGTGGTCCCGGGGAGCTGTTTTTT
CDR3 protein: CSARDLARQGGPGELFF

D gene: NA
V gene: TRBV5-4
J gene: TRBJ2-3
clone size: NA
CDR3 length: 14
CDR3 DNA: TGTGCCAGCAGCTCCCAGGAGAGGACAGATACGCAGTATTTT
CDR3 protein: CASSSQERTDTQYF

D gene: TRBD2
V gene: TRBV28
J gene: TRBJ2-7
clone size: many
CDR3 length: 14
CDR3 DNA: TGTGCCAGCAGTATGACTAGCGGACACTACGAGCAGTACTTC
CDR3 protein: CASSMTSGHYEQYF

D gene: NA
V gene: TRBV20-1
J gene: TRBJ1-5
clone size: many
CDR3 length: 15
CDR3 DNA: TGCAGTGCCATCCCTTCCTGGCGGGGTGATCAGCCCCAGCATTTT
CDR3 protein: CSAIPSWRGDQPQHF

D gene: NA
V gene: TRBV7-9
J gene: TRBJ2-2
clone size: few
CDR3 length: 14
CDR3 DNA: TGTGCCAGCAGCTTACCATCGCGCTCTGGGGAGCTGTTTTTT
CDR3 protein: CASSLPSRSGELFF

D gene: TRBD1
V gene: TRBV2
J gene: TRBJ2-1
clone size: many
CDR3 length: 15
CDR3 DNA: TGTGCCAGCAGCCCCGGACAGGGGGAGGACAATGAGCAGTTCTTC
CDR3 protein: CASSPGQGEDNEQFF

D gene: NA
V gene: TRBV4-2
J gene: TRBJ2-1
clone size: many
CDR3 length: 14
CDR3 DNA: TGTGCCAGCAGCCAATCCCAGGGCAACAATGAGCAGTTCTTC
CDR3 protein: CASSQSQGNNEQFF

D gene: TRBD2
V gene: TRBV7-3
J gene: TRBJ2-5
clone size: many
CDR3 length: 15
CDR3 DNA: TGTGCCAGCAGTCTTAGCGGGAGCCCAGGAGAGACCCAGTACTTC
CDR3 protein: CASSLSGSPGETQYF

D gene: TRBD2
V gene: TRBV9
J gene: TRBJ2-5
clone size: many
CDR3 length: 17
CDR3 DNA: TGTGCCAGCAGCTTAAGGTCTGGGGCGGGAGCGACGGAGACCCAGTACTTC
CDR3 protein: CASSLRSGAGATETQYF

D gene: TRBD2
V gene: TRBV5-1
J gene: TRBJ2-7
clone size: few
CDR3 length: 15
CDR3 DNA: TGCGCCAGCAGCGACATAGCGGGAGCAAGTTACGAGCAGTACTTC
CDR3 protein: CASSDIAGASYEQYF

D gene: NA
V gene: TRBV25-1
J gene: TRBJ1-1
clone size: many
CDR3 length: 13
CDR3 DNA: TGTGCCAGCAGTGAGCGGGGTACCACTGAAGCTTTCTTT
CDR3 protein: CASSERGTTEAFF

D gene: NA
V gene: TRBV10-3
J gene: TRBJ1-1
clone size: many
CDR3 length: 13
CDR3 DNA: TGTGCCATCAGTGAAGAGAAGACGGTTGAAGCTTTCTTT
CDR3 protein: CAISEEKTVEAFF

D gene: TRBD2
V gene: TRBV15
J gene: TRBJ2-5
clone size: many
CDR3 length: 17
CDR3 DNA: TGTGCCACCAGCAGAGATTCCGTAGCGGGAGGTTTAGAGACCCAGTACTTC
CDR3 protein: CATSRDSVAGGLETQYF

D gene: NA
V gene: TRBV7-3
J gene: TRBJ2-6
clone size: many
CDR3 length: 17
CDR3 DNA: TGTGCCAGCAGCTTAACAGTTTCCTCCTCTGGGGCCAACGTCCTGACTTTC
CDR3 protein: CASSLTVSSSGANVLTF

D gene: NA
V gene: TRBV20-1
J gene: TRBJ2-4
clone size: NA
CDR3 length: 16
CDR3 DNA: TGCAGTGCTAGAGACTCTAGGCGTGGGGCCAAAAACATTCAGTACTTC
CDR3 protein: CSARDSRRGAKNIQYF

D gene: NA
V gene: TRBV3-1
J gene: TRBJ1-6
clone size: few
CDR3 length: 13
CDR3 DNA: TGTGCCAGCAGCCAAGCGGCAATCTCACCCCTCCACTTT
CDR3 protein: CASSQAAISPLHF

D gene: TRBD2
V gene: TRBV3-1
J gene: TRBJ2-1
clone size: NA
CDR3 length: 17
CDR3 DNA: TGTGCCAGCAGCCAGTCTCCTAGCGGGAGGGCAGGCAATGAGCAGTTCTTC
CDR3 protein: CASSQSPSGRAGNEQFF

D gene: TRBD2
V gene: TRBV7-6
J gene: TRBJ2-7
clone size: NA
CDR3 length: 12
CDR3 DNA: TGTGCCAGCAGCATCGGGACTACCGAGCAGTACTTC
CDR3 protein: CASSIGTTEQYF

D gene: NA
V gene: TRBV5-6
J gene: TRBJ2-1
clone size: NA
CDR3 length: 14
CDR3 DNA: TGTGCCAGCAGCTTAAGGGGCCGCTACAATGAGCAGTTCTTC
CDR3 protein: CASSLRGRYNEQFF

D gene: NA
V gene: TRBV27
J gene: TRBJ2-3
clone size: NA
CDR3 length: 15
CDR3 DNA: TGTGCCAGCAACTCAAACTGGCTAGCCACAGATACGCAGTATTTT
CDR3 protein: CASNSNWLATDTQYF

D gene: NA
V gene: TRBV28
J gene: TRBJ1-1
clone size: many
CDR3 length: 15
CDR3 DNA: TGTGCCAGCAGTTTACCGGGGAAGGGGAACACTGAAGCTTTCTTT
CDR3 protein: CASSLPGKGNTEAFF

D gene: NA
V gene: TRBV11-2
J gene: TRBJ1-4
clone size: NA
CDR3 length: 13
CDR3 DNA: TGTGCCAGCAGCTTAGGAGAGGGTCTGAAACTGTTTTTT
CDR3 protein: CASSLGEGLKLFF

D gene: TRBD2
V gene: TRBV11-3
J gene: TRBJ2-1
clone size: many
CDR3 length: 14
CDR3 DNA: TGTGCCAGCAGCCGATCAGCGGGGTACAATGAGCAGTTCTTC
CDR3 protein: CASSRSAGYNEQFF

D gene: NA
V gene: TRBV29-1
J gene: TRBJ2-5
clone size: few
CDR3 length: 15
CDR3 DNA: TGCAGCGTTAATCAGCTCGGGAGAGGAGAAGAGACCCAGTACTTC
CDR3 protein: CSVNQLGRGEETQYF

D gene: NA
V gene: TRBV15
J gene: TRBJ2-1
clone size: few
CDR3 length: 13
CDR3 DNA: TGTGCCACCAGAGGAGGCTCCTACAATGAGCAGTTCTTC
CDR3 protein: CATRGGSYNEQFF

D gene: TRBD2
V gene: TRBV5-4
J gene: TRBJ2-3
clone size: many
CDR3 length: 18
CDR3 DNA: TGTGCCAGCAGCTTGGGAGGCTTGCGGGAGGTTATCACAGATACGCAGTATTTT
CDR3 protein: CASSLGGLREVITDTQYF

D gene: NA
V gene: TRBV5-1
J gene: TRBJ1-5
clone size: NA
CDR3 length: 15
CDR3 DNA: TGCGCCAGCAGCGAGGGGACCGACGGATTTCAGCCCCAGCATTTT
CDR3 protein: CASSEGTDGFQPQHF

D gene: TRBD1
V gene: TRBV12-3/TRBV12-4
J gene: TRBJ1-6
clone size: NA
CDR3 length: 15
CDR3 DNA: TGTGCCAGCAGTGAGCGGACAGGGCCCCGAGTACGTCTCCACTTT
CDR3 protein: CASSERTGPRVRLHF

D gene: TRBD1
V gene: TRBV7-9
J gene: TRBJ1-4
clone size: many
CDR3 length: 15
CDR3 DNA: TGTGCCAGCAGCCTGGGGACAGCAACTAATGAAAAACTGTTTTTT
CDR3 protein: CASSLGTATNEKLFF

D gene: NA
V gene: TRBV7-9
J gene: TRBJ2-5
clone size: few
CDR3 length: 13
CDR3 DNA: TGTGCCAGCAGCTTCTATGAGGGAGAGACCCAGTACTTC
CDR3 protein: CASSFYEGETQYF

D gene: NA
V gene: TRBV6-2/TRBV6-3
J gene: TRBJ1-5
clone size: many
CDR3 length: 15
CDR3 DNA: TGTGCCAGCAGTTACAGGGGCAATAGCAATCAGCCCCAGCATTTT
CDR3 protein: CASSYRGNSNQPQHF

D gene: TRBD1
V gene: TRBV20-1
J gene: TRBJ1-2
clone size: NA
CDR3 length: 12
CDR3 DNA: TGCAGTACAGGGACAGGGCGTAATGGCTACACCTTC
CDR3 protein: CSTGTGRNGYTF